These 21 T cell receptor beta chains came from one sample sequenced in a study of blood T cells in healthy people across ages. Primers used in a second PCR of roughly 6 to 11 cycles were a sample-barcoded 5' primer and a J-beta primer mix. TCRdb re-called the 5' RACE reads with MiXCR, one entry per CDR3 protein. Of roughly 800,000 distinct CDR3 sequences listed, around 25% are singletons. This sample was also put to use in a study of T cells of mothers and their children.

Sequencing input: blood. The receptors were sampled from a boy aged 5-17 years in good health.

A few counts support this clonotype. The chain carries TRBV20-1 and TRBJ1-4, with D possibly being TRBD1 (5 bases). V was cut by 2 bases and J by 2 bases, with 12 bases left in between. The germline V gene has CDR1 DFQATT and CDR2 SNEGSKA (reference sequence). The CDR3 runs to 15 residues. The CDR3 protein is CSARSGTTTNEKLFF. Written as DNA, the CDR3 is TGCAGTGCTAGATCTGGGACGACGACTAATGAAAAACTGTTTTTT.

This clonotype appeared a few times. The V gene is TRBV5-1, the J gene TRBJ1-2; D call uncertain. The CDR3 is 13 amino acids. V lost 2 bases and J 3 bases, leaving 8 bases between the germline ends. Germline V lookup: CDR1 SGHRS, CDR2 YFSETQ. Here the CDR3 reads CASSLNRDYGYTF. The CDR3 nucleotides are TGCGCCAGCAGCTTAAACAGAGACTATGGCTACACCTTC.

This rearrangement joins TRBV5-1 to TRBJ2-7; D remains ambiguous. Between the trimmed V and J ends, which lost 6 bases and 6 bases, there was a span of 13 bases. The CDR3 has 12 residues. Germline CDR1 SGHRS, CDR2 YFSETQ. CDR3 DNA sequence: TGCGCCAGCAAGGGTGGATCAGCCGAGCAGTACTTC. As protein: CASKGGSAEQYF.

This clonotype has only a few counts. CDR3 sequence: CASSQLAGPSYNEQFF. The CDR3 nucleotides are TGCGCCAGCAGCCAACTAGCGGGTCCTTCCTACAATGAGCAGTTCTTC. The V gene is TRBV4-3, the J gene TRBJ2-1; TRBD2 agrees at 8 bases. CDR1 is LGHNA and CDR2 is YSLEER in the germline V gene. After removal of 2 bases from V and 1 base from J, the junction contained 4 bases not matched to a gene. This CDR3 contains 16 residues.

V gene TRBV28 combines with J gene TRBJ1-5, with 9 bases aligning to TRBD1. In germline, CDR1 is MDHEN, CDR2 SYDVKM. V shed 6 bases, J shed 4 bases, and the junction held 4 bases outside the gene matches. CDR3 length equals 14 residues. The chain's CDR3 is CASSTGGRNQPQHF. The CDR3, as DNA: TGTGCCAGCAGCACAGGGGGCCGAAATCAGCCCCAGCATTTT.

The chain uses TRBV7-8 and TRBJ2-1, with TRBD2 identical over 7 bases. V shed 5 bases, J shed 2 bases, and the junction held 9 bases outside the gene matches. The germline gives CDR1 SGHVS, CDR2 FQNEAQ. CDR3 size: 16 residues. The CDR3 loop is CASSQRGGLTYNEQFF. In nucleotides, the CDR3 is TGTGCCAGCAGCCAACGCGGGGGACTCACCTACAATGAGCAGTTCTTC.

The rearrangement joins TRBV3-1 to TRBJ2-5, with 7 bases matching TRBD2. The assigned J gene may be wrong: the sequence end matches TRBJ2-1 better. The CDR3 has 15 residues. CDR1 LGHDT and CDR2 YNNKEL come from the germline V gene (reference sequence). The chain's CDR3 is CASSQWLASPGGQFF. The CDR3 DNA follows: TGTGCCAGCAGCCAATGGTTGGCTTCCCCGGGGGGGCAGTTCTTC.

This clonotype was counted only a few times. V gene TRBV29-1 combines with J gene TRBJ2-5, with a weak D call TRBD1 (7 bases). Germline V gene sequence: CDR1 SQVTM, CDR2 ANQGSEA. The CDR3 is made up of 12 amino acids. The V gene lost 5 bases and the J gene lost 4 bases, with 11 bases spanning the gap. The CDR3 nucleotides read TGCAGCGTTAACCAGGGGGGAGAGACCCAGTACTTC. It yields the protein CSVNQGGETQYF.

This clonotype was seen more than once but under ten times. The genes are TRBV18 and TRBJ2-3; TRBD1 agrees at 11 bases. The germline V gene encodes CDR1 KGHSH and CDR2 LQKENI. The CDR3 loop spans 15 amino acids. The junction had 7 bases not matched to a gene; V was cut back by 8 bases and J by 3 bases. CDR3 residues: CASTRTGGRTDTQYF. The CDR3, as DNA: TGTGCCAGCACTCGGACAGGGGGCCGGACAGATACGCAGTATTTT.

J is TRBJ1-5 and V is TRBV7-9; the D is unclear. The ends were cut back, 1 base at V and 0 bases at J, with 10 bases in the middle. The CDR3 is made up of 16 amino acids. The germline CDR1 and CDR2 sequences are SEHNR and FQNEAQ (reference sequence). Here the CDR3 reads CASSLESQDSNQPQHF. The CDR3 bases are TGTGCCAGCAGCTTAGAGTCGCAAGATAGCAATCAGCCCCAGCATTTT.

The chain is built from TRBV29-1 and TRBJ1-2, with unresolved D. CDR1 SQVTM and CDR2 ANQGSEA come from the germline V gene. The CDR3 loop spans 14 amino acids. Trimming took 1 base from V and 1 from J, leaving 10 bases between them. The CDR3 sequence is CSVEGLGVNYGYTF. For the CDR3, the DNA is TGCAGCGTTGAAGGGTTGGGAGTTAACTATGGCTACACCTTC.

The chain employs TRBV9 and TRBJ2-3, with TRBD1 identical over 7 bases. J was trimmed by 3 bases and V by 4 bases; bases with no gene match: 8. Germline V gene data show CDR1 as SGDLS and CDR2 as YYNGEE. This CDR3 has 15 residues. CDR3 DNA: TGTGCCAGCAGCCCTCGACAGGGTCATACAGATACGCAGTATTTT. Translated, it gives CASSPRQGHTDTQYF.

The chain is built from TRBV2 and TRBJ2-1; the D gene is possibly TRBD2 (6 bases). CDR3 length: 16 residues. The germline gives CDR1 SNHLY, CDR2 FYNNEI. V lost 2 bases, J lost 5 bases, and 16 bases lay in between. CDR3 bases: TGTGCCAGCAGTGAATGGGGTGGAGGGGCTGACAATGAGCAGTTCTTC. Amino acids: CASSEWGGGADNEQFF.

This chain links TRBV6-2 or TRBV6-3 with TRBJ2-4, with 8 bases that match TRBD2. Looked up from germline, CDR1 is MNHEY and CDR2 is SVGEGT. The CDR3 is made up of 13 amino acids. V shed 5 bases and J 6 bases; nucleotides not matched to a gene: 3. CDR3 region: CASSRTSLNIQYF. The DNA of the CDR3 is TGTGCCAGCAGTAGGACTAGCTTAAACATTCAGTACTTC.

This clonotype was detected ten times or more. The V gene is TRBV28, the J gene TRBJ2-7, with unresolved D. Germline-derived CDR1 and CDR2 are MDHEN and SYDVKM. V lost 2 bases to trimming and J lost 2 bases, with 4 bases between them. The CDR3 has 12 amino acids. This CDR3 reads CASSLQAYEQYF. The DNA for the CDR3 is TGTGCCAGCAGTTTACAGGCCTACGAGCAGTACTTC.

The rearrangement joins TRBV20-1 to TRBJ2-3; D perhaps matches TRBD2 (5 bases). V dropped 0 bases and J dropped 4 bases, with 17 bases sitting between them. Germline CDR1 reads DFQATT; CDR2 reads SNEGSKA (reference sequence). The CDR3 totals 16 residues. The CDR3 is CSARDLERIYADTQYF. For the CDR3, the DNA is TGCAGTGCTAGAGATTTAGAGCGGATTTACGCAGATACGCAGTATTTT.

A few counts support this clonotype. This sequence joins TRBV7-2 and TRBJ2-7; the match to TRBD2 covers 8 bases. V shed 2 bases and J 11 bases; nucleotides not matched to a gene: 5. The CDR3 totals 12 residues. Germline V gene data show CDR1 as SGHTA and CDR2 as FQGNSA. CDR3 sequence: CASSLQGREEYF. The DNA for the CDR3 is TGTGCCAGCAGCTTACAGGGGCGGGAGGAGTACTTC.

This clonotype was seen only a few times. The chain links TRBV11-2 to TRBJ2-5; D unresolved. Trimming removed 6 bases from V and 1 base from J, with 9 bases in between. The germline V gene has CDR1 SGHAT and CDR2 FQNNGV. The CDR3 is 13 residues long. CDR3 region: CASRRTPQETQYF. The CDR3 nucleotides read TGTGCCAGCAGACGAACACCCCAAGAGACCCAGTACTTC.

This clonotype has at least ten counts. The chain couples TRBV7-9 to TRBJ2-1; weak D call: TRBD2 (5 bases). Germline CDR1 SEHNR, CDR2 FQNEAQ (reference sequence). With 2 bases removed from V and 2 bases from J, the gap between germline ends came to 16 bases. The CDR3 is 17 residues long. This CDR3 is CASSLRSARETYNEQFF. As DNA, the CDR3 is TGTGCCAGCAGCTTACGTTCTGCGAGGGAGACCTACAATGAGCAGTTCTTC.

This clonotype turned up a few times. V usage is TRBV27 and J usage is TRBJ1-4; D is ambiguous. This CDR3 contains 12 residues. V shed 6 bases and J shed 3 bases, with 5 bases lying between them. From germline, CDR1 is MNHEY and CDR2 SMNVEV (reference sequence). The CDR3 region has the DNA TGTGCCAGCAGGATAGCTAATGAAAAACTGTTTTTT. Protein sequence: CASRIANEKLFF.

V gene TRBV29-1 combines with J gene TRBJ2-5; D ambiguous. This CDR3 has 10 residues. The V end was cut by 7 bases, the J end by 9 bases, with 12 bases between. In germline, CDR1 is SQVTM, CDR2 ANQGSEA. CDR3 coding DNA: TGCAGCGCCGTGGAAATGGCCCAGTACTTC. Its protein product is CSAVEMAQYF.